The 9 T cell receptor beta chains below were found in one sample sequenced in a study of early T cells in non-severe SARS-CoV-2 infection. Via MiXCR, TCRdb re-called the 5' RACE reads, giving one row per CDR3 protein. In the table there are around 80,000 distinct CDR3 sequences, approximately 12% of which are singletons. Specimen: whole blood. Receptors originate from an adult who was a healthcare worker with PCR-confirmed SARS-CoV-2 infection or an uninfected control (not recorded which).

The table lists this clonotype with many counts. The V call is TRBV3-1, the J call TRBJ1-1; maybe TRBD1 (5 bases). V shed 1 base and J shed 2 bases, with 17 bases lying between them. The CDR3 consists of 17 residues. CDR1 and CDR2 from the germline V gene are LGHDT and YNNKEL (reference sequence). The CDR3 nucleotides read TGTGCCAGCAGCCAAGGGACATGGGGGGAAAAAAACACTGAAGCTTTCTTT. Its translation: CASSQGTWGEKNTEAFF.

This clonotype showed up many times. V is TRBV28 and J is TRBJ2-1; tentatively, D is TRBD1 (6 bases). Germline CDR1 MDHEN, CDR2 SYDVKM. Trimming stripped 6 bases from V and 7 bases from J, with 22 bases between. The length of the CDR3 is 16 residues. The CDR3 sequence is CASSNPSVGAGNEQFF. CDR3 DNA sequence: TGTGCCAGCAGCAATCCCTCGGTGGGGGCAGGAAATGAGCAGTTCTTC.

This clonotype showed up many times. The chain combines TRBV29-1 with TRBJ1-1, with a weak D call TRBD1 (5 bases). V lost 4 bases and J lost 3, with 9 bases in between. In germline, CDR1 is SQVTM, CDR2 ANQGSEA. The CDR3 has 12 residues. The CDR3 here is CSVGGTDTEAFF. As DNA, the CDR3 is TGCAGCGTTGGCGGGACGGACACTGAAGCTTTCTTT.

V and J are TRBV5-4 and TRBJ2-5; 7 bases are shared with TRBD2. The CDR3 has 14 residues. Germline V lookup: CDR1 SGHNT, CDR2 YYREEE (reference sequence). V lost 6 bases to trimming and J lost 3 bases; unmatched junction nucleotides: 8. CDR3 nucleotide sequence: TGTGCCAGCACCTCGGGAGGTGGGGAAGAGACCCAGTACTTC. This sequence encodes CASTSGGGEETQYF.

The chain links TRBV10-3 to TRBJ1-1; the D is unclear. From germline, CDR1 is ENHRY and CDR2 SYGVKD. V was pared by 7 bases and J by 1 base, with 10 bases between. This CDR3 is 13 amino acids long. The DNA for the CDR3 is TGTGCCATCACCCAGAGTTCGAACACTGAAGCTTTCTTT. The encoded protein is CAITQSSNTEAFF.

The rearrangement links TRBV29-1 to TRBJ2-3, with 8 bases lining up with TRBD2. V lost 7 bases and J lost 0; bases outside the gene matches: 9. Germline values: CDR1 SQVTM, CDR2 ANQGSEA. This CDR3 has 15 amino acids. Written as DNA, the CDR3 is TGCAGCGCTGTACGGGCGGGAGGTAGCACAGATACGCAGTATTTT. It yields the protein CSAVRAGGSTDTQYF.

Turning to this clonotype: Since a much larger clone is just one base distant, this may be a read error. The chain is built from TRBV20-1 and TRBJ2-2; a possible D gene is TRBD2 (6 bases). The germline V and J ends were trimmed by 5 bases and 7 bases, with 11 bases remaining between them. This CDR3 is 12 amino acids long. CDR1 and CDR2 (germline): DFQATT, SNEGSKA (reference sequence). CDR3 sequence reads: CSARDFVGELFF. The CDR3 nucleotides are TGCAGTGCTCGGGACTTCGTCGGGGAGCTGTTTTTT.

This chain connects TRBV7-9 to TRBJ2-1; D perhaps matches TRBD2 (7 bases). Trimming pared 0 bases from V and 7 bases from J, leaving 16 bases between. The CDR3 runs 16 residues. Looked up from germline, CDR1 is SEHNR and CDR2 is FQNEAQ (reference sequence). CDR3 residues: CASSLARGTLENEQFF. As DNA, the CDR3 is TGTGCCAGCAGCTTAGCGCGGGGGACACTAGAGAATGAGCAGTTCTTC.

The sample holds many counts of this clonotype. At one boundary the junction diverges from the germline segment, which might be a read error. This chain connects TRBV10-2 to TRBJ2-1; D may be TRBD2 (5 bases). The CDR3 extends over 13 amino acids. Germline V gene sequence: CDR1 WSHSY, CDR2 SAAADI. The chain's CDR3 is CASSESIRWESLF. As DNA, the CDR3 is TGCGCCAGCAGTGAGTCGATACGTTGGGAGTCCCTCTTC.